This T cell receptor beta chain was found in a study of blood T cell repertoires in COVID-19. Study details: Collection of acute and convalescent COVID-19 samples took place in the United States, Italy and Spain.

Patients of the Seattle cohort, enrolled during active infection, were followed longitudinally. The CDR3 runs 16 residues. The V gene end was trimmed by 4 bases and the J gene end by 4 bases; junction bases not matched to a gene: 7. Per the germline V gene, CDR1 is MNHEY and CDR2 is SVGEGT. The assay was immunoSEQ multiplex PCR, and TCRdb's table has in-frame clones only and misses some. The repertoire holds 90,000 to 100,000 clones, with around 92% as singletons. What was sequenced was peripheral blood. The chain is built from TRBV6-2 or TRBV6-3 and TRBJ2-5; 12 nucleotides line up with TRBD1. This clonotype was obtained from a man between 50 and 59 years old with COVID-19, enrolled during active disease. The DNA for the CDR3 is TGTGCCAGCAGTTCCGGGACAGGGGGCTTCAGAGAGACCCAGTACTTC. It yields the protein CASSSGTGGFRETQYF.